Presented here are 12 T cell receptor beta chains from one specimen sequenced in a study of naive and memory T cell subsets. RNA was extracted from 2 to 2.5 ml of whole blood of healthy adults. Blood and skin TCR RNA was reverse transcribed with alpha and beta constant primers. TCRdb processed the 5' RACE reads anew with MiXCR; each CDR3 protein has one entry. The table includes tens of thousands of distinct CDR3 sequences, 4.2% detected once. Receptor source: a male donor in good health.

J is TRBJ2-7 and V is TRBV18; 8 nucleotides align to TRBD2. This CDR3 contains 16 residues. CDR1 and CDR2 from the germline V gene are KGHSH and LQKENI. V shed 3 bases, J shed 3 bases, and the junction held 10 bases outside the gene matches. CDR3: CASSPFLREVNYEQYF. CDR3 nucleotide sequence: TGTGCCAGCTCACCCTTCTTGCGGGAGGTCAACTACGAGCAGTACTTC.

In this sample, this clonotype turned up many times. The rearrangement links TRBV29-1 to TRBJ2-5; perhaps TRBD2 as D (5 bases). Germline V gene lookup returns CDR1 SQVTM and CDR2 ANQGSEA. The CDR3 contains 12 residues. The V end lost 5 bases, the J end lost 2 bases, and 9 bases lay between the germline ends. CDR3 region: CSVQGLQETQYF. The CDR3 nucleotides read TGCAGCGTTCAAGGACTTCAAGAGACCCAGTACTTC.

This clonotype was counted at least ten times. CDR3 sequence (DNA): TGTGCCAGCAGTGAAGAAGTTTTTGCCCGCCCAGATACGCAGTATTTT. Its protein is CASSEEVFARPDTQYF. The chain employs TRBV25-1 and TRBJ2-3; the D is unclear. The CDR3 runs 16 residues. CDR1 MGHDK and CDR2 SYGVNS come from the germline V gene. V dropped 2 bases and J dropped 4 bases, with 16 bases sitting between them.

To note about this clonotype: Given a much more abundant clone one base away, this may be a read error. CDR3 sequence: CANSQSTGTGGTEAFF. The DNA of the CDR3 is TGCGCCAACAGCCAGTCAACCGGGACAGGGGGCACTGAAGCTTTCTTT. The chain links TRBV4-1 to TRBJ1-1; 11 nucleotides match TRBD1. The CDR3 covers 16 residues. Germline V gene sequence: CDR1 MGHRA, CDR2 YSYEKL.

This clonotype was detected ten times or more. This rearrangement joins TRBV5-6 to TRBJ2-7; 9 bases are a match to TRBD1. With 1 base clipped from V and 4 bases from J, the junction kept 9 bases outside the gene matches. The CDR3 is made up of 16 amino acids. Per germline, CDR1 SGHDT and CDR2 YYEEEE. Here the CDR3 reads CASSLRGTGTGYEQYF. The CDR3 DNA follows: TGTGCCAGCAGCTTGAGGGGGACAGGGACGGGATACGAGCAGTACTTC.

This clonotype occurred many times. The rearrangement links TRBV20-1 to TRBJ2-2; 13 nucleotides line up with TRBD2. Germline trimming cut 6 bases from V and 1 base from J; bases unmatched to any gene: 11. Germline assignment: CDR1 DFQATT and CDR2 SNEGSKA (reference sequence). The CDR3 sequence is 18 residues long. DNA for the CDR3: TGCAGTGCCGCCGGGACTAGCGGGGTGACCTTGAACACCGGGGAGCTGTTTTTT. Translating it yields CSAAGTSGVTLNTGELFF.

Many counts were recorded for this clonotype. The rearrangement links TRBV28 to TRBJ2-5; D is ambiguous. Germline assignment: CDR1 MDHEN and CDR2 SYDVKM. V lost 3 bases to trimming and J lost 0 bases, with 11 bases between them. This CDR3 has 15 residues. The CDR3 spells CASSLSVPYQETQYF. As DNA, the CDR3 is TGTGCCAGCAGTTTGTCGGTACCTTACCAAGAGACCCAGTACTTC.

This clonotype was seen at least ten times. The chain combines TRBV18 with TRBJ2-1; TRBD2 matches at 11 bases. Germline trimming cut 6 bases from V and 4 bases from J; bases unmatched to any gene: 8. Germline V gives CDR1 KGHSH, CDR2 LQKENI. CDR3 length: 16 residues. In DNA, the CDR3 is TGTGCCAGCTCGGCGGGGACTAGCGGAAAGTACAATGAGCAGTTCTTC. This translates into CASSAGTSGKYNEQFF. Based on the CDR3 plus reference TRBV18 and TRBJ2-1, the full variable domain is NAGVMQNPRHLVRRRGQEARLRCSPMKGHSHVYWYRQLPEEGLKFMVYLQKENIIDESGMPKERFSAEFPKEGPSILRIQQVVRGDSAAYFCASSAGTSGKYNEQFFGPGTRLTVL.

This clonotype was seen many times. The V gene is TRBV18, the J gene TRBJ1-6, with a possible D match to TRBD1 (5 bases). The CDR3 spans 14 residues. CDR1 and CDR2 (germline): KGHSH, LQKENI. V shed 6 bases and J shed 8 bases, with 14 bases lying between them. CDR3 bases: TGTGCCAGCTCTACAGGCACTGGGCATTCACCCCTCCACTTT. It codes for CASSTGTGHSPLHF.

This clonotype has ten or more counts. The chain carries TRBV20-1 and TRBJ1-6, with TRBD1 matching 9 bases. The CDR3 is 14 amino acids. From germline, CDR1 is DFQATT and CDR2 SNEGSKA (reference sequence). The V gene end was trimmed by 7 bases and the J gene end by 10 bases; junction bases not matched to a gene: 11. The CDR3 DNA reads as TGCAGTGGGTTGACAGGGGGGAATAGATCACCCCTCCACTTT. Protein sequence: CSGLTGGNRSPLHF.

This clonotype occurred many times. CDR3 bases: TGCGCCAGCAGCCAAGCGGGTTCTGGAAACACCATATATTTT. It encodes CASSQAGSGNTIYF. J is TRBJ1-3 and V is TRBV4-1; D ambiguous. The CDR3 runs to 14 residues. Between the trimmed V and J ends, which lost 1 base and 1 base, there was a span of 5 bases. The germline gives CDR1 MGHRA, CDR2 YSYEKL.

This clonotype was seen at least ten times. The V call is TRBV28, the J call TRBJ2-6, with D hard to call. This CDR3 is 15 amino acids long. CDR1 is MDHEN, CDR2 SYDVKM, per germline. V was clipped by 5 bases and J by 4 bases, with 12 bases between them. Here the CDR3 reads CASSPTLAGANVLTF. The CDR3 DNA sequence: TGTGCCAGCAGTCCTACACTTGCGGGGGCCAACGTCCTGACTTTC.